This TCR beta chain was profiled in a study of beta chain features in type 1 diabetes. Expressed TCRB transcripts were sequenced because the isolated RNA had all been reverse transcribed beforehand. Only in-frame clones appear in the TCRdb table, and some are missing; sequencing was by immunoSEQ multiplex PCR. The sample holds some 110,000 clones, about 17% seen once. Isolation of CD4+ naive, central memory, regulatory and stem cell-like memory cells was achieved by sorting via CD45RO/CCR7/CD25/CD127/CD95/CD27. This clone appeared a few times. Its antigen is not identified. Study results and caveats: Equally in patients and controls, shorter templates might have been favored by PCR. Shorter TCRB CDR3s, moderately but significantly so, marked every one of the four CD4+ subsets in Type 1 diabetes patients. In cDNA sequencing, cells with high TCR expression could be over-represented.

The CDR3 has 16 residues. The germline gives CDR1 SGHDN, CDR2 FVKESK. The germline V and J ends were trimmed by 4 bases and 1 base, with 13 bases remaining between them. The rearrangement links TRBV14 to TRBJ2-2; possible D gene TRBD2, 5 bases. The clonotype comes from a man between 25 and 39 years old with type 1 diabetes. Sequencing input: central memory CD4+ T cells from blood. The CDR3 sequence is CASSLYASGNTGELFF. The CDR3 bases are TGTGCCAGCAGCCTATATGCCAGCGGGAACACCGGGGAGCTGTTTTTT.